This TCR beta chain was captured in a study of blood T cell repertoires in COVID-19. Study information: Samples came from the United States, Italy and Spain, spanning acute and convalescent COVID-19. PBMCs, B-cell-depleted T cells, or T cells provided the cDNA or gDNA that made up the material.

Original methodology: Researchers report that nucleated cell counts were estimated from reference gene primer amplification. Produced via immunoSEQ multiplex PCR; TCRdb's table is partial and in-frame only. V and J calls plus clone size are reproduced from that table; the DNA served to infer D and trimming. The table has some 99,000 clones, about 90% seen once; the top ten hold approximately 1.1%. The CDR3 contains 16 residues. Germline V gene lookup returns CDR1 SGDLS and CDR2 YYNGEE. J lost 2 bases, V lost 4 bases, and 11 bases had no gene match. The sequence came from a human donor in a cohort sampled during active COVID-19. Sample: peripheral blood. J is TRBJ2-5 and V is TRBV9; 7 nucleotides agree with TRBD2. The CDR3 here is CASSSSGTPLQETQYF. The DNA for the CDR3 is TGTGCCAGCAGCTCCAGCGGGACCCCACTACAAGAGACCCAGTACTTC.